This note documents a single TCR beta chain sequence. One entry per CDR3 protein, called by TCRdb with MiXCR from the RT-PCR reads. This sample has 550,000 to 750,000 distinct CDR3 sequences; 13% to 15% occur once, and the top ten carry roughly 4%. The TCR comes from a female donor in good health, serving as a healthy control. Sample: memory CD4+ T cells from blood.

The CDR3 DNA follows: TGCAGTGCCAACAACCGGGACAGGGGTTTGGATGAGCAGTTCTTC. Translation gives CSANNRDRGLDEQFF. The V and J genes are TRBV20-1 and TRBJ2-1, with TRBD1 matching over 10 bases. Germline V gene lookup returns CDR1 DFQATT and CDR2 SNEGSKA (reference sequence). This CDR3 contains 15 residues. The junction had 13 bases not matched to a gene; V was cut back by 6 bases and J by 8 bases.